This TCR beta chain was documented in a study of post-analysis software for immune sequencing data. Overall study context: Courses of disease covered relapsing-remitting, secondary progressive and progressive-relapsing multiple sclerosis.

Included in the TCR beta cDNA libraries were unique molecular identifiers. About 500,000 cDNA molecules came from 1 to 10 million T cells. TCRdb ran MiXCR on the PCR reads and lists one entry per CDR3 protein. Of hundreds of thousands of distinct CDR3 sequences listed, about 27% were seen once; the top ten hold roughly 0.53%. This clonotype was counted ten times or more. Its antigen is unidentified. CDR1 is LGHNA and CDR2 is YSLEER in the germline V gene. The CDR3 covers 14 residues. The V end was cut by 3 bases, the J end by 5 bases, with 13 bases between. Overall study results and limits: Strong co-clustering by F measure was seen for same-batch samples. Compared against controls, patients with multiple sclerosis displayed significantly lower normalized Chao1 diversity. Patients carried roughly 5 TRBV segments more frequently than controls did, and TRBV5-6, TRBV5-1 and TRBV20-1 were among them.

This TCR derives from a girl aged 10 to 17 with multiple sclerosis. Sequences were obtained from blood. This chain links TRBV4-3 with TRBJ2-5; a weak D match, TRBD2 (7 bases). The CDR3 reads CASSHSRGAETQYF. In nucleotides, the CDR3 is TGCGCCAGCAGCCACTCCCGGGGGGCGGAGACCCAGTACTTC.